The clone carrying this TCR beta chain showed up just a few times. The sample comes from a study of Tregs in tolerant kidney transplant recipients. Thawed PBMCs were FACS-sorted into unstimulated CD4+CD25+CD127- regulatory T cells, CD4+CD25- non-regulatory cells, CD4 and CD8 cells. V lost 6 bases and J 1 base, leaving 6 bases between the germline ends. The CDR3 is 12 amino acids. Germline V gives CDR1 SNHLY, CDR2 FYNNEI. Here immunoSEQ multiplex PCR was the method, and the copy in TCRdb shows in-frame clones only, minus some. Here the sample spans approximately 93,000 clones, 80% to 95% being singletons.

The sequence was obtained from a human donor who received a combined kidney and bone marrow transplant. The chain has TRBV2 and TRBJ1-2; D is possibly TRBD1 (5 bases). Material: CD4+ T cells from blood, obtained before the transplant. The CDR3 coding sequence is TGTGCCAGCAGGGACAATAACTATGGCTACACCTTC. Translation gives CASRDNNYGYTF. Complete variable domain (other parts from reference TRBV2 and TRBJ1-2): EPEVTQTPSHQVTQMGQEVILRCVPISNHLYFYWYRQILGQKVEFLVSFYNNEISEKSEIFDDQFSVERPDGSNFTLKIRSTKLEDSAMYFCASRDNNYGYTFGSGTRLTVV.